The text below deals with one T cell receptor beta chain. As yet, its antigen is unknown. PCR involved 60 Vbeta and 13 Jbeta primers. Sequenced by immunoSEQ multiplex PCR; TCRdb stores in-frame clones only, minus some. Among 150,000 to 250,000 clones listed, 70% to 90% were seen once. The data originate from a study of cytomegalovirus exposure and HLA in healthy donors. Overall study context: Among some 400 genotyped donors, around 81% fell in the Caucasian-associated ancestry cluster.

With 2 bases removed from V and 0 bases from J, the gap between germline ends came to 7 bases. CDR1 and CDR2 from the germline V gene are SGHNT and YYREEE (reference sequence). The CDR3 extends over 14 amino acids. Overall study findings and caveats: An analysis was carried out later, and it reportedly showed fewer N-insertions in an Asian-associated ancestry cluster than the 666-donor mean. Trimming of TCR beta V- and J-genes showed a link, identified in a later analysis, to a missense DCLRE1C variant. The majority of TCR sequences were rare, yet some public TCRs appeared in many donors.

This clonotype was sampled from a woman aged 50 to 65 in good health and CMV-seronegative. The chain joins TRBV5-4 to TRBJ2-3; D is unclear. Material: PBMCs. The CDR3 DNA reads TGTGCCAGCAGCTTTATTGCGAGCACAGATACGCAGTATTTT. This translates into CASSFIASTDTQYF.